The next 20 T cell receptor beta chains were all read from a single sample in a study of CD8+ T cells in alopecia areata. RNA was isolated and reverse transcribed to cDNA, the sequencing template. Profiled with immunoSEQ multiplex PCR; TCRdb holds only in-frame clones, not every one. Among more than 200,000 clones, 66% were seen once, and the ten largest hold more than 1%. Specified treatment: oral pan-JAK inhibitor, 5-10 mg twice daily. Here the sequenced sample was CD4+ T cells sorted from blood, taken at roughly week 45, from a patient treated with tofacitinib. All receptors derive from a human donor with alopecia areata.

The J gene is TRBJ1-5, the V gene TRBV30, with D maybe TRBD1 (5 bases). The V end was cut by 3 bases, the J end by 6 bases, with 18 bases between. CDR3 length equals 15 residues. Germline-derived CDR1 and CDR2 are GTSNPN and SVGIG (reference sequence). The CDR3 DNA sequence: TGTGCCTGGAGCGAAGGGACTTACGTGGGTCAGCCCCAGCATTTT. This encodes CAWSEGTYVGQPQHF.

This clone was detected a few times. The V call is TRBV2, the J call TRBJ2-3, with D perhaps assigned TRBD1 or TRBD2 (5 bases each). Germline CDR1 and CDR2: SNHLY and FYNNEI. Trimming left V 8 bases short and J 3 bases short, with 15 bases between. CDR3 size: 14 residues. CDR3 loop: CASLPGRGTDTQYF. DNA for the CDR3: TGTGCCAGCCTCCCGGGGCGCGGGACAGATACGCAGTATTTT.

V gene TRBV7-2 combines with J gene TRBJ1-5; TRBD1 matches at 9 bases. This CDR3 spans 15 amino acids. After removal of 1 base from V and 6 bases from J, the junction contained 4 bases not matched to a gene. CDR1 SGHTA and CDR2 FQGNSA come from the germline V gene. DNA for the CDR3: TGTGCCAGCAGCTTAGTCACAGGGGGCGGTCAGCCCCAGCATTTT. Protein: CASSLVTGGGQPQHF.

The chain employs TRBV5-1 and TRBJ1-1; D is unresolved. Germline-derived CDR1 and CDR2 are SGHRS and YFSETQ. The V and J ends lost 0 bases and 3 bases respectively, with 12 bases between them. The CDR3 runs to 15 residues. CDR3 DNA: TGCGCCAGCAGCTTGGAATCAGGAAAATACACTGAAGCTTTCTTT. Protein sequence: CASSLESGKYTEAFF.

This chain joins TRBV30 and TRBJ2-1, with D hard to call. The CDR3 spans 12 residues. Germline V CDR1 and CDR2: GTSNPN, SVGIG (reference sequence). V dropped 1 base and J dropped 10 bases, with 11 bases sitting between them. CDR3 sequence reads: CAWSGVVGEQFF. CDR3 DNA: TGTGCCTGGAGTGGTGTGGTAGGGGAGCAGTTCTTC.

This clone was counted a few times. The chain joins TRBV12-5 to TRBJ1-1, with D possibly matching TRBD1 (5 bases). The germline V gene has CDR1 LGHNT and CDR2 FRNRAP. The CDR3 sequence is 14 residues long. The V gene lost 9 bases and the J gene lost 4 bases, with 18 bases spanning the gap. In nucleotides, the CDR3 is TGTGCTAGCTTCGTGCAGGGCCAGGGCACTGAAGCTTTCTTT. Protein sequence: CASFVQGQGTEAFF.

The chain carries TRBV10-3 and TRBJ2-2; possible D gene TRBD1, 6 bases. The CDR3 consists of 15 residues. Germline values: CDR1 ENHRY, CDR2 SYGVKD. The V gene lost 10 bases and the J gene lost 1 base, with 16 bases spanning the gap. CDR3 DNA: TGTGCCACCTGTGACGGGACACTGAACACCGGGGAGCTGTTTTTT. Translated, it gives CATCDGTLNTGELFF.

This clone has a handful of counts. CDR3 sequence reads: CSVEDLGFSEQFF. CDR3 coding DNA: TGCAGCGTTGAAGATTTGGGGTTTAGTGAGCAGTTCTTC. The chain couples TRBV29-1 to TRBJ2-1; D not resolved. This CDR3 has 13 amino acids. Trimming took 0 bases from V and 9 from J, leaving 12 bases between them. In germline, CDR1 is SQVTM, CDR2 ANQGSEA.

The CDR3 sequence: CAWKLGGYTF. The CDR3 region has the DNA TGTGCCTGGAAGTTAGGTGGCTACACCTTC. The chain uses TRBV30 and TRBJ1-2; D gene uncertain. The CDR3 sequence is 10 residues long. Germline CDR1 and CDR2: GTSNPN and SVGIG (reference sequence). The V and J ends lost 4 bases and 7 bases respectively, with 7 bases between them.

The CDR3 is CASSRSKGSNSPLHF. Written as DNA, the CDR3 is TGCGCCAGCAGTCGCAGCAAGGGGTCTAATTCACCCCTCCACTTT. The J gene is TRBJ1-6, the V gene TRBV23-1, with D maybe TRBD1 (5 bases). TRBV23-1 falls under the ORF class, with uncertain function. The V gene lost 4 bases and the J gene lost 6 bases, with 13 bases spanning the gap. The CDR3 totals 15 residues.

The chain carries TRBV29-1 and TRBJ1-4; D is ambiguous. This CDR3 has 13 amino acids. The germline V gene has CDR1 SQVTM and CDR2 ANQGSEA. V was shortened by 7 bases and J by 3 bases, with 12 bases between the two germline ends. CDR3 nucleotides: TGCAGCGCCTCGGCTGGATCTAATGAAAAACTGTTTTTT. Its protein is CSASAGSNEKLFF.

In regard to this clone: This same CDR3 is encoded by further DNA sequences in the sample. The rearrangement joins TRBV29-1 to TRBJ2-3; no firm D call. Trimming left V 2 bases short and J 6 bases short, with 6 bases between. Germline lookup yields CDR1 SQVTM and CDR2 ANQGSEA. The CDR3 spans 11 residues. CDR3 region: CSVELVDTQYF. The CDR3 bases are TGCAGCGTTGAACTTGTTGATACGCAGTATTTT.

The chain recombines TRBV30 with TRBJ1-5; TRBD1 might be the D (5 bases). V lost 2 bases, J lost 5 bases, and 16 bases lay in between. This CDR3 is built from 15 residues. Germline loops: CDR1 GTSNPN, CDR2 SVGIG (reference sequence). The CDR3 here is CAWSPPGPSHQPQHF. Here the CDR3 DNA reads TGTGCCTGGAGTCCGCCGGGACCCTCTCATCAGCCCCAGCATTTT. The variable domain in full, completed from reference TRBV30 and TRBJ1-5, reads SQTIHQWPATLVQPVGSPLSLECTVEGTSNPNLYWYRQAAGRGLQLLFYSVGIGQISSEVPQNLSASRPQDRQFILSSKKLLLSDSGFYLCAWSPPGPSHQPQHFGDGTRLSIL.

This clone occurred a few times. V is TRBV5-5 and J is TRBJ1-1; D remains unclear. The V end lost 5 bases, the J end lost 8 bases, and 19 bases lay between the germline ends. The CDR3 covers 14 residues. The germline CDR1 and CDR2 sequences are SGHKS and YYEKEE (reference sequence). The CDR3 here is CASRTSFLVTEAFF. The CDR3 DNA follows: TGTGCCAGCAGAACCAGTTTCTTGGTAACCGAAGCTTTCTTT.

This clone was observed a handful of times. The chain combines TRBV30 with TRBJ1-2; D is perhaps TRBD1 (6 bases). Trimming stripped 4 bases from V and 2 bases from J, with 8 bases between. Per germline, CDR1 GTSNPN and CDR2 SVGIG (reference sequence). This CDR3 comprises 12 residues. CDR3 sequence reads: CAWKGVNYGYTF. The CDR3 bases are TGTGCCTGGAAGGGGGTCAACTATGGCTACACCTTC. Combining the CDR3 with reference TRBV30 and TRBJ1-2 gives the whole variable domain SQTIHQWPATLVQPVGSPLSLECTVEGTSNPNLYWYRQAAGRGLQLLFYSVGIGQISSEVPQNLSASRPQDRQFILSSKKLLLSDSGFYLCAWKGVNYGYTFGSGTRLTVV.

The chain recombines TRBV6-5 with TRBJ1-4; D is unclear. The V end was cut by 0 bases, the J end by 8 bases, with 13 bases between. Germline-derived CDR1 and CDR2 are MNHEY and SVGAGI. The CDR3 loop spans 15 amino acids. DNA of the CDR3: TGTGCCAGCAGTTACTCGCGAATCTTGGGGGAAAAACTGTTTTTT. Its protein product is CASSYSRILGEKLFF.

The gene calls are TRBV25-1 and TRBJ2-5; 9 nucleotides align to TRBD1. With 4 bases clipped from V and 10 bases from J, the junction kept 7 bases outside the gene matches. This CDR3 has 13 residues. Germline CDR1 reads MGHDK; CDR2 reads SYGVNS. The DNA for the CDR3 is TGTGCCAGCAGTGCCCAGACAGGGGGGGACCAGTACTTC. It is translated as CASSAQTGGDQYF.

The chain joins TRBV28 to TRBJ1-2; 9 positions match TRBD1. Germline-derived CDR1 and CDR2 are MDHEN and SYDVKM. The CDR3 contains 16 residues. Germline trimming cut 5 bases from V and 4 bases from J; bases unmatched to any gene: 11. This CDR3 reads CASSPPGTGKVYGYTF. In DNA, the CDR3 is TGTGCCAGCAGTCCACCTGGGACAGGGAAAGTCTATGGCTACACCTTC.

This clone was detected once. DNA of the CDR3: TGTGCCACCGGACAGGGTGAAAATGAGCAGTTCTTC. Protein product: CATGQGENEQFF. The chain uses TRBV10-3 and TRBJ2-1; 8 positions agree with TRBD1. Per germline, CDR1 ENHRY and CDR2 SYGVKD. V was pared by 10 bases and J by 7 bases, with 6 bases of the junction left unmatched. The CDR3 covers 12 residues.

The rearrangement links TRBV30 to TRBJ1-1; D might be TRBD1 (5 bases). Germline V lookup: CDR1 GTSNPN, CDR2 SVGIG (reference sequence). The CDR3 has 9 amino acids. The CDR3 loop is CAAGPEAFF. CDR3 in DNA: TGTGCGGCGGGGCCTGAAGCTTTCTTT.